This entry concerns a single TCR beta chain. This CDR3 has 16 residues. After removal of 6 bases from V and 2 bases from J, the junction contained 9 bases not matched to a gene. These data belong to a study of T-cell memory formation after mild COVID-19. TCRdb recomputed calls from the 5' RACE reads with MiXCR, one row per CDR3 protein. The profile shows fewer than 140,000 distinct CDR3 sequences, around 12% of them singletons. The sequenced sample consisted of PBMCs or a T cell subset sorted from them (not recorded which). The source of this sequence is an adult woman who had mild COVID-19 (a few samples of this study predate the infection). Cell type and time point are not known. This sequence joins TRBV12-3 or TRBV12-4 and TRBJ2-1; the match to TRBD2 covers 8 bases. The CDR3 loop is CASSSGTSIPYNEQFF. The CDR3 DNA is TGTGCCAGCAGCTCTGGGACTAGTATACCCTACAATGAGCAGTTCTTC.